Sequencing of this T cell receptor (beta chain) was carried out in a study of CD8+ T cells in alopecia areata. Reverse transcribed after extraction, RNA yielded cDNA as the sequencing template. Repertoires were generated with immunoSEQ multiplex PCR, while TCRdb's copy carries only in-frame clones and drops some. The data hold 90,000 to 130,000 clones, with 59% observed a single time. Note on this clone: The junction departs from the called germline gene at one end, perhaps through a read error.

Sequencing input: CD8+ T cells sorted from blood. This TCR was recovered from a human donor in good health.

Here the CDR3 reads CASKQGALEAFF. The CDR3 DNA follows: TGTGCCAGTAAACAGGGGGCCTTGGAAGCGTTCTTT. The V gene is TRBV19, the J gene TRBJ1-1; TRBD1 matches at 9 bases. The CDR3 sequence is 12 residues long. Germline CDR1 and CDR2: LNHDA and SQIVND (reference sequence).